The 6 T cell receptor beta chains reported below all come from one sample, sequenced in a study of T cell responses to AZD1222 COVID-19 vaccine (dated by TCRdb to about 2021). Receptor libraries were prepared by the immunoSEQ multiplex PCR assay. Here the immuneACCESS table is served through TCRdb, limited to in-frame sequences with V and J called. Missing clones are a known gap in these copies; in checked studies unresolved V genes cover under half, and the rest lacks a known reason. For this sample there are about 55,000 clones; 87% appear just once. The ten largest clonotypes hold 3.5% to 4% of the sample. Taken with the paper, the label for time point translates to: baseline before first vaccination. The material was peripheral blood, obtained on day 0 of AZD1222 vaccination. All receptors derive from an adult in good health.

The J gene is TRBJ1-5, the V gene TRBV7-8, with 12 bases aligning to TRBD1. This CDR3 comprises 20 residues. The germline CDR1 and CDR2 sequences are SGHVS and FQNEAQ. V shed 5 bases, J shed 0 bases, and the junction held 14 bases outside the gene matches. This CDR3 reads CASSPLGTGGAGSSNQPQHF. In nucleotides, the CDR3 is TGTGCCAGCAGCCCCCTGGGGACAGGGGGCGCAGGCTCTAGCAATCAGCCCCAGCATTTT.

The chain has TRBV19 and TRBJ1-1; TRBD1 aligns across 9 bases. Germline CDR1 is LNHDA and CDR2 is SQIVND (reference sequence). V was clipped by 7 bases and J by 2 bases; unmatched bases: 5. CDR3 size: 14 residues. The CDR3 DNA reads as TGTGCCAGTACCAGGGACAGGGCCAACACTGAAGCTTTCTTT. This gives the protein CASTRDRANTEAFF.

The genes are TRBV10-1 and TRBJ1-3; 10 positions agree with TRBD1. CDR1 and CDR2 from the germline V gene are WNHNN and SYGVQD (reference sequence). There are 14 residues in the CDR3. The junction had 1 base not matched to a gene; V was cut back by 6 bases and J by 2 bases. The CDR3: CASSDRGPGNTIYF. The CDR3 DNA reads TGCGCCAGCAGCGACAGGGGGCCTGGAAACACCATATATTTT.

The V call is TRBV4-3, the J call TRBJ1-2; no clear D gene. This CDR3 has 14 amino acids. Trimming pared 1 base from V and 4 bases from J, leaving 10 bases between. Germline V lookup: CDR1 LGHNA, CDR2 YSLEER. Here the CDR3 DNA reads TGCGCCAGCAGCCAAGCCGTAGAGGGCTATGGCTACACCTTC. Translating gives CASSQAVEGYGYTF.

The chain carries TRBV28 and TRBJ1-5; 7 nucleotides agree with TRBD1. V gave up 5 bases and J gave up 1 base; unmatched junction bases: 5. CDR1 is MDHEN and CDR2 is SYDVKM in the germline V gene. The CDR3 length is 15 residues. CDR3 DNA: TGTGCCAGCAGTCGCGGGACAGCGAGCAATCAGCCCCAGCATTTT. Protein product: CASSRGTASNQPQHF.

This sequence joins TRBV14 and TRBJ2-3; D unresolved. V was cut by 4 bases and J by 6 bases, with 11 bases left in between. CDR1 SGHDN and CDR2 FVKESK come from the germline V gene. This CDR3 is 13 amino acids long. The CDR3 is CASSLTEMDTQYF. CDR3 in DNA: TGTGCCAGCAGCCTGACGGAGATGGATACGCAGTATTTT.